The present entry profiles one T cell receptor beta chain with its context. What it binds is unknown. Clones were sequenced by immunoSEQ multiplex PCR, and TCRdb holds only the in-frame ones, with some missing. The sample holds around 130,000 clones, 85% to 95% seen once. This entry belongs to a study of T cell responses to AZD1222 COVID-19 vaccine. Regarding the study as a whole: Across spike, vaccine-associated CD4 TCRs were found, dominant at 160-218 and 743-854. Variant regions that are unmutated are reportedly the target of nearly half of spike-specific TCRs.

The sequencing here drew on peripheral blood, taken on day 0 of AZD1222 vaccination. This receptor was identified in an adult in good health.

The CDR3 sequence is CASSFGSTGGTEKLFF. The CDR3 DNA reads TGTGCCAGCAGTTTTGGATCAACAGGGGGGACTGAAAAACTGTTTTTT. V usage is TRBV28 and J usage is TRBJ1-4; 8 positions match TRBD1. The V and J ends lost 3 bases and 7 bases, in that order; junction bases with no gene match: 10. Germline-derived CDR1 and CDR2 are MDHEN and SYDVKM. The length of the CDR3 is 16 residues. The full variable domain, its missing parts supplied by reference TRBV28 and TRBJ1-4, is DVKVTQSSRYLVKRTGEKVFLECVQDMDHENMFWYRQDPGLGLRLIYFSYDVKMKEKGDIPEGYSVSREKKERFSLILESASTNQTSMYLCASSFGSTGGTEKLFFGSGTQLSVL.